This T cell receptor (beta chain) was sequenced in a study of cytomegalovirus exposure and HLA in healthy donors. It was with 60 Vbeta and 13 Jbeta primers that the PCR ran. TCRdb's copy holds only in-frame clones and misses some; the assay was immunoSEQ multiplex PCR. The sample holds about 130,000 clones; approximately 81% are singletons and the top ten take roughly 7.2%. In the case of this clone: Its target is not known.

This CDR3 is 14 amino acids long. V lost 5 bases and J lost 4, with 12 bases in between. Germline V lookup: CDR1 SEHNR, CDR2 FQNEAQ (reference sequence). Study-level findings and limits: It is likely that the observed cluster of highly shared sequence variants was a sequencing artifact. The study carried out a later analysis of TCR beta sequences. It associated approximately 17,000 of them with specific HLA alleles at a false discovery rate of 0.05. Some V segments could not be told apart, so they were left out, TRBV6-2 and TRBV6-3 among them.

The TCR comes from a male donor in good health and CMV-seronegative. V usage is TRBV7-9 and J usage is TRBJ1-3; D may be TRBD1 (6 bases). The sequenced sample was PBMCs. CDR3 amino acids: CASSLAGVGNTIYF. The CDR3 bases are TGTGCCAGCAGCCTTGCAGGGGTAGGAAACACCATATATTTT.